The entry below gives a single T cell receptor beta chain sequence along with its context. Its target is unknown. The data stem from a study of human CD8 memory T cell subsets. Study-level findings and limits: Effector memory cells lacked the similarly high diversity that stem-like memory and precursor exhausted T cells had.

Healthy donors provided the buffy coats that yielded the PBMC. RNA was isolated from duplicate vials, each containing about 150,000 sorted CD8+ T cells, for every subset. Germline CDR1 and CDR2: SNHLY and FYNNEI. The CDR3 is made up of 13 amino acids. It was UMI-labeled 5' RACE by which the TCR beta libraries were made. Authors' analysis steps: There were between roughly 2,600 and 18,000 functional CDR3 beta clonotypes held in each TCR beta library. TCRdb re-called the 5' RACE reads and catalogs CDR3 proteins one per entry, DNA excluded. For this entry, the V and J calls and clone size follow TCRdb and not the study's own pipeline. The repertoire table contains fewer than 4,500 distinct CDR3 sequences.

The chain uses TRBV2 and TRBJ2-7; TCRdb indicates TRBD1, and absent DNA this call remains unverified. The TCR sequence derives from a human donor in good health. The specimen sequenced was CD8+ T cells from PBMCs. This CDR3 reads CASKTGVSYEQYF.